The sequence of this TCR beta chain was determined in a study of PD-L1 blockade in urothelial cancer. As for the study in general: Blood analyses occurred 3 weeks (second dose) and 6 weeks post treatment start.

Time point described: pretreatment peripheral blood. This clone turned up a few times. This CDR3 is 12 amino acids long. Germline V gene lookup returns CDR1 SGHRS and CDR2 YFSETQ. The V and J ends lost 4 bases and 4 bases respectively, with 9 bases between them. Repertoires were generated with immunoSEQ multiplex PCR, while TCRdb's copy carries only in-frame clones and drops some. Here the sample spans 90,000 or so clones, around 90% being singletons. This chain links TRBV5-1 with TRBJ2-7; D possibly corresponds to TRBD2 (5 bases). The sequences come from PBMCs, collected around atezolizumab (anti-PD-L1) treatment. This clonotype originated in a man aged 55 to 70 with urothelial cancer. CDR3 DNA sequence: TGCGCCAGCAGCCCCGGGATTTACGAGCAGTACTTC. It is translated as CASSPGIYEQYF.